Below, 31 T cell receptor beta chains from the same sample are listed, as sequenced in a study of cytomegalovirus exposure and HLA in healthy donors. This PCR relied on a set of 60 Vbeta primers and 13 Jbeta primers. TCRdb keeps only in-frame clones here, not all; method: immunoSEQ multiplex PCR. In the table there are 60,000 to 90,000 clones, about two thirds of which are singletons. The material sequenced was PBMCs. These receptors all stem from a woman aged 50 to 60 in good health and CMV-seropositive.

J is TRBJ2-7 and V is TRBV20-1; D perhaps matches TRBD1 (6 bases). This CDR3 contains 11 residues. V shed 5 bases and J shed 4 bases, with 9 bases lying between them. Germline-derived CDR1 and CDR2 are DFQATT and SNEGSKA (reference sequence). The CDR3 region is CSAEGQYEQYF. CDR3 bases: TGCAGTGCTGAGGGACAATACGAGCAGTACTTC.

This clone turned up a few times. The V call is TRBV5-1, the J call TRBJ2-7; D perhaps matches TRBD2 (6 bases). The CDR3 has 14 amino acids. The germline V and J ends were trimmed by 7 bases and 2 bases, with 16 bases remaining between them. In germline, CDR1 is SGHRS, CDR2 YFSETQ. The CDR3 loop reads CASGVGGSTYEQYF. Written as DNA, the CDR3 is TGCGCCAGCGGCGTTGGGGGGAGTACCTACGAGCAGTACTTC.

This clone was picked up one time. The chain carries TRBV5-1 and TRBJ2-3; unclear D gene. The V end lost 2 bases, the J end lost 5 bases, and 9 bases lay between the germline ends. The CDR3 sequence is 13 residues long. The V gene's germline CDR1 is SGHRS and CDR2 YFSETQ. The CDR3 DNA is TGCGCCAGCAGCTTTGGCACGTTAGATACGCAGTATTTT. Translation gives CASSFGTLDTQYF.

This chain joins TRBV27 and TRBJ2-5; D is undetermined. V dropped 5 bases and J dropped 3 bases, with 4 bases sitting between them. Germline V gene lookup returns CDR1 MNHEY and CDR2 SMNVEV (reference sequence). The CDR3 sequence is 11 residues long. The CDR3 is CASSIEETQYF. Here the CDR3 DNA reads TGTGCCAGCAGTATAGAAGAGACCCAGTACTTC.

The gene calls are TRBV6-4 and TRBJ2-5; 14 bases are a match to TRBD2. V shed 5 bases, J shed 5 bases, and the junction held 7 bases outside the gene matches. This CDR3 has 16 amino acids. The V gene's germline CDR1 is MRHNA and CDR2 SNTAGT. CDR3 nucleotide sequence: TGTGCCAGCAGTAAGGGACTAGCGGGAGCTGGGGAGACCCAGTACTTC. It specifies CASSKGLAGAGETQYF.

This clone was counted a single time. CDR3: CASSRMTGNTGELFF. The CDR3, as DNA: TGTGCCAGCAGCCGCATGACAGGGAACACCGGGGAGCTGTTTTTT. The chain combines TRBV7-2 with TRBJ2-2; tentative D call: TRBD1 (6 bases). Trimming cost V 5 bases and J 1 base, with 11 bases left between them. The CDR3 has 15 amino acids. Germline CDR1 SGHTA, CDR2 FQGNSA.

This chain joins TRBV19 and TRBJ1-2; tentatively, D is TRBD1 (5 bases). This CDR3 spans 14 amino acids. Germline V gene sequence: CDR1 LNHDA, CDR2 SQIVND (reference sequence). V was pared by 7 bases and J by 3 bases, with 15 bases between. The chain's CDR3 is CASIPPGGDYGYTF. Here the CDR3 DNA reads TGTGCCAGTATTCCCCCGGGAGGGGACTATGGCTACACCTTC.

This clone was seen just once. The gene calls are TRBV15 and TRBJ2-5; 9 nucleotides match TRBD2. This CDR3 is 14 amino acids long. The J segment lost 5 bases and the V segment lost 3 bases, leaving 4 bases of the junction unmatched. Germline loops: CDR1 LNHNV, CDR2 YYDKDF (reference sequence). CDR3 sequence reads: CATSRLAGLETQYF. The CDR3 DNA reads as TGTGCCACCAGCAGGCTAGCGGGGTTGGAGACCCAGTACTTC.

This CDR3 is CASSSLTGVSTEAFF. CDR3 coding DNA: TGCGCCAGCAGCTCGCTAACAGGGGTGAGCACTGAAGCTTTCTTT. The genes are TRBV5-1 and TRBJ1-1; 7 positions agree with TRBD1. Per germline, CDR1 SGHRS and CDR2 YFSETQ. The ends lost 3 bases at V and 4 bases at J; junction bases unmatched: 9. The CDR3 is 15 amino acids.

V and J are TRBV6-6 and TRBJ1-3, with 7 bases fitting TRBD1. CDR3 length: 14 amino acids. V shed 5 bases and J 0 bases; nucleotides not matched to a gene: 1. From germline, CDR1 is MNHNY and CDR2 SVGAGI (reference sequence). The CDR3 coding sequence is TGTGCCAGCAGTGACAGGGCCTCTGGAAACACCATATATTTT. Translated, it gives CASSDRASGNTIYF.

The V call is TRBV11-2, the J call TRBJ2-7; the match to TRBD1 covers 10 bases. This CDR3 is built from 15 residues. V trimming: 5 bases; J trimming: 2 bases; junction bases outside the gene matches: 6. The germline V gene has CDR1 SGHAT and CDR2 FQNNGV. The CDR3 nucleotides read TGTGCCAGCAGCGAGACAGGGGGCATCACCTACGAGCAGTACTTC. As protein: CASSETGGITYEQYF.

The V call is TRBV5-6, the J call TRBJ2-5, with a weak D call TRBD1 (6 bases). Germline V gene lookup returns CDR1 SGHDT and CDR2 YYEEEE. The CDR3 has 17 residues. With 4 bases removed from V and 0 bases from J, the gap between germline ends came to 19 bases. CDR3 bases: TGTGCCAGCAGCCGAATCACAGGGTCTTCTCACCAAGAGACCCAGTACTTC. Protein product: CASSRITGSSHQETQYF.

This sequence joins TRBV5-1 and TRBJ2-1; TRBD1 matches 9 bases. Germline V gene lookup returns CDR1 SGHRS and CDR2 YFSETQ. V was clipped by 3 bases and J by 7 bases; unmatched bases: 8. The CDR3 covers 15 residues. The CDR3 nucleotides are TGCGCCAGCAGCTATACCGGGACAGGGAGGAATGAGCAGTTCTTC. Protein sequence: CASSYTGTGRNEQFF.

CDR3 in amino acids: CASSLAPTGLNEKLFF. CDR3 nucleotides: TGTGCCAGCAGCTTGGCCCCAACAGGGCTAAATGAAAAACTGTTTTTT. The rearrangement uses TRBV5-6 and TRBJ1-4; tentative D call: TRBD1 (6 bases). CDR3 length equals 16 residues. With 0 bases removed from V and 5 bases from J, the gap between germline ends came to 14 bases. Germline assignment: CDR1 SGHDT and CDR2 YYEEEE.

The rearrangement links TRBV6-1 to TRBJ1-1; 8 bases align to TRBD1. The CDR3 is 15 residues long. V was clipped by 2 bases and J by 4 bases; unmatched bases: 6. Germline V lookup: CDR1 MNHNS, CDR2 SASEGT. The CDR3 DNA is TGTGCCAGCAGTGAACCGCAGGGGGCGCCCACTGAAGCTTTCTTT. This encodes CASSEPQGAPTEAFF.

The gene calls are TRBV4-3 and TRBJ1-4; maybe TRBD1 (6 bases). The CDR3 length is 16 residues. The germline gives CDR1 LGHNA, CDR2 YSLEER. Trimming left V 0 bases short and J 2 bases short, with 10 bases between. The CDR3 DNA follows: TGCGCCAGCAGCCAAGAACTCAGGGGCACTAATGAAAAACTGTTTTTT. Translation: CASSQELRGTNEKLFF.

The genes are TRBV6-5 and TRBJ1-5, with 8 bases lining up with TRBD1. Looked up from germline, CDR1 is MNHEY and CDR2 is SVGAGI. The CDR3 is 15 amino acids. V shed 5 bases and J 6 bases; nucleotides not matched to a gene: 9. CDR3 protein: CASSQGQGWSQPQHF. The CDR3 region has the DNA TGTGCCAGCAGTCAAGGACAGGGCTGGAGTCAGCCCCAGCATTTT.

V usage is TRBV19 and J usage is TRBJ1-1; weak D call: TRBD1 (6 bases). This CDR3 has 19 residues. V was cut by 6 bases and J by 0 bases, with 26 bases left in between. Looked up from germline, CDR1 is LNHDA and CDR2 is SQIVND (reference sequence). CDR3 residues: CASRIPPGGAKRVNTEAFF. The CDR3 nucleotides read TGTGCCAGTAGAATCCCACCCGGGGGGGCGAAACGCGTGAACACTGAAGCTTTCTTT.

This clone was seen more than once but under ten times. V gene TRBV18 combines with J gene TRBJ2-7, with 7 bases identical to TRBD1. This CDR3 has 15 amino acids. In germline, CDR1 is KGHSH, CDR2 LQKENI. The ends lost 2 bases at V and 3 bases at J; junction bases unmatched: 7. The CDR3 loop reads CASSPSGTVVYEQYF. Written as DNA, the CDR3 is TGTGCCAGCTCACCAAGTGGGACAGTGGTCTACGAGCAGTACTTC.

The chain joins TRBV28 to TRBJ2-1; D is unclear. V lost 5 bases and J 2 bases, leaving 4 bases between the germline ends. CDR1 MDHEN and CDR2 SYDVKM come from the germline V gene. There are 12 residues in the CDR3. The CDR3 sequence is CASSLTYNEQFF. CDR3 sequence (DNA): TGTGCCAGCAGTCTAACCTACAATGAGCAGTTCTTC.

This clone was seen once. This chain's CDR3 is CASSSQAGTSGSTDTQYF. The CDR3 DNA sequence: TGTGCCAGCAGCTCACAAGCCGGGACTAGCGGTAGCACAGATACGCAGTATTTT. This chain connects TRBV7-3 to TRBJ2-3, with 11 nucleotides matching TRBD2. This CDR3 comprises 18 residues. The germline V gene has CDR1 SGHTA and CDR2 FQGTGA. With V trimmed by 4 bases and J by 0 bases, 9 bases remained unmatched.

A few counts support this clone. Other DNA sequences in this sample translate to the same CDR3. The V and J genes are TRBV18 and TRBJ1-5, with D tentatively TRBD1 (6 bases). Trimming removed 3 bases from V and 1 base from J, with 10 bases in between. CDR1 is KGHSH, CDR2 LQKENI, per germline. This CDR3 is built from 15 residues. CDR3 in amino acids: CASSPPTGSNQPQHF. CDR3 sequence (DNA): TGTGCCAGCTCACCGCCGACAGGAAGCAATCAGCCCCAGCATTTT.

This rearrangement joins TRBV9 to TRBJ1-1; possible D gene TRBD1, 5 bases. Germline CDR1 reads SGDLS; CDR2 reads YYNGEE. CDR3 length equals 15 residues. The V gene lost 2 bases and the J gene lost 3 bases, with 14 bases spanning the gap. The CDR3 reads CASSVAPTGDTEAFF. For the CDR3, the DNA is TGTGCCAGCAGCGTCGCGCCTACAGGCGACACTGAAGCTTTCTTT.

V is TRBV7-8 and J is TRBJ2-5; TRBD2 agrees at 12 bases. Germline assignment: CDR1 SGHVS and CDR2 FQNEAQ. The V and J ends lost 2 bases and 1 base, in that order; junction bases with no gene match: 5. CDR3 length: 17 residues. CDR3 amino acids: CASSLYGLAGIQETQYF. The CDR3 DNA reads TGTGCCAGCAGCTTATATGGACTAGCGGGAATCCAAGAGACCCAGTACTTC.

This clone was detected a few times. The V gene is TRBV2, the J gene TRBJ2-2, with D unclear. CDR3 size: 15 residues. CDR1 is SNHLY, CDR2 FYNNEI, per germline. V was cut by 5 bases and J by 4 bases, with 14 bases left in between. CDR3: CASSRHASGTGELFF. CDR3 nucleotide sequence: TGTGCCAGCAGTCGACACGCTTCTGGCACCGGGGAGCTGTTTTTT. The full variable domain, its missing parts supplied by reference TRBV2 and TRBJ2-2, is EPEVTQTPSHQVTQMGQEVILRCVPISNHLYFYWYRQILGQKVEFLVSFYNNEISEKSEIFDDQFSVERPDGSNFTLKIRSTKLEDSAMYFCASSRHASGTGELFFGEGSRLTVL.

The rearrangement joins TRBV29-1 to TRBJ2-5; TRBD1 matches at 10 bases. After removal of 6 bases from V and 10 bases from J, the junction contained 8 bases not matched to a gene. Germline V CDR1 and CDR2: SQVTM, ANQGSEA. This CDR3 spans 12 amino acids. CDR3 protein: CSVRRQGAFQYF. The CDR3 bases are TGCAGCGTCCGAAGACAGGGGGCCTTCCAGTACTTC. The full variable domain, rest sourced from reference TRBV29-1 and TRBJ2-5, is SAVISQKPSRDICQRGTSLTIQCQVDSQVTMMFWYRQQPGQSLTLIATANQGSEATYESGFVIDKFPISRPNLTFSTLTVSNMSPEDSSIYLCSVRRQGAFQYFGPGTRLLVL.

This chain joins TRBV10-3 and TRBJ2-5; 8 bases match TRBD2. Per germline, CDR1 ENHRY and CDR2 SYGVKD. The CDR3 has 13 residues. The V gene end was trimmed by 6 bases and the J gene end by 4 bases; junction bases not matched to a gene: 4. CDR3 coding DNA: TGTGCCATCAGGCGGGAGGCATTAGAGACCCAGTACTTC. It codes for CAIRREALETQYF.

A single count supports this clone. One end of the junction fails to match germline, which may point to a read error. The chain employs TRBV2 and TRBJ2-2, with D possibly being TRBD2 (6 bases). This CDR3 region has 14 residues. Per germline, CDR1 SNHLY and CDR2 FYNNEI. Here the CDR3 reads CASSEDRNTGGLFF. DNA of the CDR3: TGTGCCAGCAGTGAAGACAGAAACACCGGGGGGCTGTTTTTT.

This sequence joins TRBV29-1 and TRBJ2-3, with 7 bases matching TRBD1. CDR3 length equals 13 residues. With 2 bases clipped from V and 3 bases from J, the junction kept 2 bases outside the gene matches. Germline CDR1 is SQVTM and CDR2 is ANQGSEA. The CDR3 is CSVEKTGTDTQYF. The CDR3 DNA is TGCAGCGTTGAAAAGACAGGGACAGATACGCAGTATTTT.

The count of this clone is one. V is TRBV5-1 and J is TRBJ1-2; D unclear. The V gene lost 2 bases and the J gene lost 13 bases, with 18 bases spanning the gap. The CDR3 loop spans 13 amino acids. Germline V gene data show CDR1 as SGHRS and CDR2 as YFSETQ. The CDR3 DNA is TGCGCCAGCAGCTTCGTTGCGGGCGCTGTTACCACCTTC. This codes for CASSFVAGAVTTF. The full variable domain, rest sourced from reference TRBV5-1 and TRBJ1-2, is KAGVTQTPRYLIKTRGQQVTLSCSPISGHRSVSWYQQTPGQGLQFLFEYFSETQRNKGNFPGRFSGRQFSNSRSEMNVSTLELGDSALYLCASSFVAGAVTTFGSGTRLTVV.

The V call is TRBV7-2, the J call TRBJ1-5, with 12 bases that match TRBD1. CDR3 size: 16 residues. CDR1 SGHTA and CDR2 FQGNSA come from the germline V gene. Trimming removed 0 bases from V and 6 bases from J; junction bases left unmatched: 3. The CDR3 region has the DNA TGTGCCAGCAGCTTAGCCGGGACAGGGGGCTCTCAGCCCCAGCATTTT. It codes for CASSLAGTGGSQPQHF.